A single TCR beta chain is shown here with its context. Antigen unknown. The PCR made use of 60 Vbeta and 13 Jbeta primers. Measured with immunoSEQ multiplex PCR; TCRdb has only the in-frame clones, and not every one. The sample consists of about 140,000 clones, roughly 65% of them appearing once. These data belong to a study of cytomegalovirus exposure and HLA in healthy donors. Study-wide context: In a previous analysis, 120 million or so unique TCR beta sequences were found from some 200 million T cells.

Study observations and caveats: In vitro assays verified that three CMV-associated chains recognized CMV antigens specifically. It was fewer than 200 TCR beta chains that were listed as cytomegalovirus-associated. Common viral pathogens seemed, in a later analysis, to connect with several of the most significant clusters.

The germline gives CDR1 GTSNPN, CDR2 SVGIG (reference sequence). Trimming took 4 bases from V and 1 from J, leaving 10 bases between them. The CDR3 runs 13 residues. The chain uses TRBV30 and TRBJ1-1; D possibly corresponds to TRBD1 (5 bases). What was sequenced was PBMCs. The origin of this receptor is a woman younger than 45 in good health and CMV-seronegative. CDR3 in DNA: TGTGCCTGGAAATTCAGGGCGAACACTGAAGCTTTCTTT. Translated: CAWKFRANTEAFF.